The 2 T cell receptor beta chains presented below share a single source sample, sequenced in a study of CDR3 diversity in severe acne (dated by TCRdb to between 2019 and 2020). The library was produced with PCR. TCRdb lists the instrument as Illumina HiSeq 2000. TCRdb redid the processing of the public reads, applying fastp at Q25 and MiXCR, and retained in-frame beta chains. CDR3 protein duplicates are merged, each entry listing the most common genes and DNA. The sample includes about 85,000 distinct CDR3 sequences, with 45% to 55% observed a single time. The ten largest clones take up 9.5% to 13% of the sample. Specimen: blood. Receptors were obtained from a male donor in good health, serving as a control.

This clonotype was seen more than once but under ten times. Mismatch with germline at one junction end may stem from a read error. The rearrangement links TRBV7-2 to TRBJ2-7, with TRBD2 identical over 8 bases. This CDR3 comprises 11 residues. CDR1 is SGHTA and CDR2 is FQGNSA in the germline V gene. CDR3 protein: CASSLRTSLDF. In nucleotides, the CDR3 is TGTGCCAGCAGCTTAAGGACTAGCTTAGACTTC.

This clonotype appeared a few times. The V call is TRBV7-8, the J call TRBJ2-3, with a weak D call TRBD2 (6 bases). The germline V and J ends were trimmed by 1 base and 0 bases, with 14 bases remaining between them. There are 17 residues in the CDR3. Germline loops: CDR1 SGHVS, CDR2 FQNEAQ. This chain's CDR3 is CASSLVAAGTSTDTQYF. The CDR3 DNA reads as TGTGCCAGCAGCTTAGTTGCGGCGGGAACTAGCACAGATACGCAGTATTTT. Using reference TRBV7-8 and TRBJ2-3 for the parts outside the CDR3, the full variable domain is GAGVSQSPRYKVAKRGQDVALRCDPISGHVSLFWYQQALGQGPEFLTYFQNEAQLDKSGLPSDRFFAERPEGSVSTLKIQRTQQEDSAVYLCASSLVAAGTSTDTQYFGPGTRLTVL.